Each of the 4 T cell receptor beta chains below was sequenced from the same sample in a study of T-cell reconstitution after alpha-beta-depleted transplantation in children. A library of TCRbeta sequences, prepared with unique molecular identifiers, was generated. Each CDR3 protein is one row after TCRdb ran MiXCR on the PCR reads. This table holds about 580,000 distinct CDR3 sequences, roughly 23% found once. Specimen: PBMCs, mostly from graft donor cells, collected 360 days after TCRalphabeta/CD19-depleted stem cell transplant. Receptors originate from a boy under two years old who had a stem cell transplant for acute myeloid leukemia, so the T cells may come from the graft donor.

The rearrangement uses TRBV4-1 and TRBJ2-2; no firm D call. Trimming took off 7 bases at V and 4 bases at J, with 13 bases between the two ends. Germline V gives CDR1 MGHRA, CDR2 YSYEKL. The CDR3 is 14 residues long. CDR3 in amino acids: CASKFGQATGELFF. In nucleotides, the CDR3 is TGCGCCAGCAAGTTCGGCCAGGCCACCGGGGAGCTGTTTTTT.

The chain recombines TRBV6-2 or TRBV6-3 with TRBJ1-2; 7 bases align to TRBD1. V shed 4 bases, J shed 2 bases, and the junction held 7 bases outside the gene matches. Germline CDR1 MNHEY, CDR2 SVGEGT. The CDR3 loop spans 15 amino acids. CDR3 bases: TGTGCCAGCAGTTCGGAGACAGGGAACAACTATGGCTACACCTTC. Amino acids: CASSSETGNNYGYTF.

V and J are TRBV6-2 or TRBV6-3 and TRBJ2-4; D is ambiguous. Germline V gene lookup returns CDR1 MNHEY and CDR2 SVGEGT. The CDR3 sequence is 16 residues long. V lost 2 bases, J lost 8 bases, and 19 bases lay in between. The CDR3 reads CASSYDGSSYGDIQYF. CDR3 in DNA: TGTGCCAGCAGTTACGACGGATCGAGCTATGGTGACATTCAGTACTTC.

The chain uses TRBV20-1 and TRBJ2-1; D is possibly TRBD2 (5 bases). The CDR3 is made up of 13 amino acids. Deletions cut 4 bases from V and 9 bases from J, with 16 bases between. Germline assignment: CDR1 DFQATT and CDR2 SNEGSKA (reference sequence). CDR3 DNA: TGCAGTGCTATTGGTGTTACTAGTGGTGAGCAGTTCTTC. Amino acids: CSAIGVTSGEQFF.